This TCR beta chain was recorded in a study of shared clonotypes between healthy human individuals. About the research overall: Donors were a couple of women and three men aged 18 to 49. Notes on the study in general: Sampling included only blood; tissue repertoires likely differ.

Only one count was recorded for this clone. Its antigen remains unknown. Unsorted PBMC replicate PCRs used roughly 300 ng DNA, 25,000 to 30,000 T cell genomes. Libraries were prepared by immunoSEQ multiplex PCR; TCRdb keeps only in-frame clonotypes and omits some of them. The data show hundreds of thousands of clones, around 75% seen once. Germline CDR1 and CDR2: PRHDT and FYEKMQ (reference sequence). CDR3 length equals 15 residues. Trimming removed 2 bases from V and 2 bases from J, with 12 bases in between. The source material was PBMCs. This chain connects TRBV13 to TRBJ1-2, with a tentative D call TRBD1 (6 bases). This clonotype was obtained from a woman aged 40-49 years in good health. Some clones in this sample may be carry-over from other donors' samples. Here the CDR3 reads CASSLLAGANYGYTF. For the CDR3, the DNA is TGTGCCAGCAGCTTATTGGCAGGGGCGAACTATGGCTACACCTTC. Using reference TRBV13 and TRBJ1-2 for the parts outside the CDR3, the full variable domain is AAGVIQSPRHLIKEKRETATLKCYPIPRHDTVYWYQQGPGQDPQFLISFYEKMQSDKGSIPDRFSAQQFSDYHSELNMSSLELGDSALYFCASSLLAGANYGYTFGSGTRLTVV.